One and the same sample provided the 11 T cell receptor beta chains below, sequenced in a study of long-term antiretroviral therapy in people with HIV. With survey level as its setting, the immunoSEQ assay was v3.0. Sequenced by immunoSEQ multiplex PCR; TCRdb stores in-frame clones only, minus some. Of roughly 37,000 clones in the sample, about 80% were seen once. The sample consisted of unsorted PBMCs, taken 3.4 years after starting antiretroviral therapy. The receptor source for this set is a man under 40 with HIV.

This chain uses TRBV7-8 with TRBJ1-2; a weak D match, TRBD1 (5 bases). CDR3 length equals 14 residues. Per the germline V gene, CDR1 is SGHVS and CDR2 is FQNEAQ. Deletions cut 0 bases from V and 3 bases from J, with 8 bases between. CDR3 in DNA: TGTGCCAGCAGCTTAGCCAGGGCGTACTATGGCTACACCTTC. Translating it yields CASSLARAYYGYTF.

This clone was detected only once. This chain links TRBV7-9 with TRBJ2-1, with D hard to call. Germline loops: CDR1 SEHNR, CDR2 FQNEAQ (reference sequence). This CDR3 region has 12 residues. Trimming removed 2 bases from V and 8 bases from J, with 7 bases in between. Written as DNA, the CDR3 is TGTGCCAGCAGCTTAACCGGCTATGAGCAGTTCTTC. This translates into CASSLTGYEQFF.

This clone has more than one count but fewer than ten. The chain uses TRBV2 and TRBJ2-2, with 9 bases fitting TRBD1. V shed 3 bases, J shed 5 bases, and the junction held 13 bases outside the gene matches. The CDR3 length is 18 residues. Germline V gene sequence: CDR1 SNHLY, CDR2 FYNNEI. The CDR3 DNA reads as TGTGCCAGCAGTGAGGTCCGCGGGACAGGGACGGCGACCGGGGAGCTGTTTTTT. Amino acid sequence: CASSEVRGTGTATGELFF.

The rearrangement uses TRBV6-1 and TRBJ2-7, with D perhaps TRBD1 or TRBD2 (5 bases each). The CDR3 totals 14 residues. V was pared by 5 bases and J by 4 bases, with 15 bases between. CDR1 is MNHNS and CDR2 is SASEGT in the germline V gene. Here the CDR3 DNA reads TGTGCCAGCAGTTCCGGGGCTTTCCAGTACGAGCAGTACTTC. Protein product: CASSSGAFQYEQYF.

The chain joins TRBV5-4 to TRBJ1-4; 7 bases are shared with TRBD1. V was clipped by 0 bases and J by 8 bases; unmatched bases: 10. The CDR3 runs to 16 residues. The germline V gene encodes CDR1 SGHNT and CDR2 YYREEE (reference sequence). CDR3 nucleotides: TGTGCCAGCAGCTTGGAGGGGGGTAACAGGGGCGAAAAACTGTTTTTT. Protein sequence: CASSLEGGNRGEKLFF.

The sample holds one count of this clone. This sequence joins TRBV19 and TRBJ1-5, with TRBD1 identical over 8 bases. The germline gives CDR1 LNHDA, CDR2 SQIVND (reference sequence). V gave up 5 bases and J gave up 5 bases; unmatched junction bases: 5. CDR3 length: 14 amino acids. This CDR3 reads CASSLGQGDQPQHF. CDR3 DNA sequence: TGTGCCAGTAGTTTAGGACAGGGAGATCAGCCCCAGCATTTT.

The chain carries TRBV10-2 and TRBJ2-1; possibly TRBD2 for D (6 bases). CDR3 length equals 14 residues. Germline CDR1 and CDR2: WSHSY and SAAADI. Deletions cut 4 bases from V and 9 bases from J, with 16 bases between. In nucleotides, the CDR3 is TGCGCCAGCAGTGTTGCGGGACCGTTGAGTGAGCAGTTCTTC. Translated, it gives CASSVAGPLSEQFF.

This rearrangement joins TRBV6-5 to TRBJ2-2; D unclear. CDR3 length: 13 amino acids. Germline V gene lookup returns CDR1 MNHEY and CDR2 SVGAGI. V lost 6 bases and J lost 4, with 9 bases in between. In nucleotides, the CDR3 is TGTGCCAGCAGCGACGAGGCCACCGGGGAGCTGTTTTTT. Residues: CASSDEATGELFF.

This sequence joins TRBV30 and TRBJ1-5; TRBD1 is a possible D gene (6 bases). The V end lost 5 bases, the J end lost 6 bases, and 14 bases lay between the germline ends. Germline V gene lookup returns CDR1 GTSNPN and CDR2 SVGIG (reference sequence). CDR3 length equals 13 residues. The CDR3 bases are TGTGCCTGGGCCGGTGGAGGGGGTCAGCCCCAGCATTTT. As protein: CAWAGGGGQPQHF.

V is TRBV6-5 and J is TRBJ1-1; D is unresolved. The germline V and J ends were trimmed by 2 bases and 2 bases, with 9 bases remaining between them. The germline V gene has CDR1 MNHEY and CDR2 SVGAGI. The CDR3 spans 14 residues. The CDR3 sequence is CASSYRRDNTEAFF. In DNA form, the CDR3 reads TGTGCCAGCAGTTACCGCCGGGATAACACTGAAGCTTTCTTT.

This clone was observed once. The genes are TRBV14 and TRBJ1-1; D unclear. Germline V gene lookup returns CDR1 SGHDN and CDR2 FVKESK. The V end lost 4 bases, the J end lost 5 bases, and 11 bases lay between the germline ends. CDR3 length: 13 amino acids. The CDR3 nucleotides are TGTGCCAGCAGCCTCACCTTACGAACTGAAGCTTTCTTT. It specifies CASSLTLRTEAFF.